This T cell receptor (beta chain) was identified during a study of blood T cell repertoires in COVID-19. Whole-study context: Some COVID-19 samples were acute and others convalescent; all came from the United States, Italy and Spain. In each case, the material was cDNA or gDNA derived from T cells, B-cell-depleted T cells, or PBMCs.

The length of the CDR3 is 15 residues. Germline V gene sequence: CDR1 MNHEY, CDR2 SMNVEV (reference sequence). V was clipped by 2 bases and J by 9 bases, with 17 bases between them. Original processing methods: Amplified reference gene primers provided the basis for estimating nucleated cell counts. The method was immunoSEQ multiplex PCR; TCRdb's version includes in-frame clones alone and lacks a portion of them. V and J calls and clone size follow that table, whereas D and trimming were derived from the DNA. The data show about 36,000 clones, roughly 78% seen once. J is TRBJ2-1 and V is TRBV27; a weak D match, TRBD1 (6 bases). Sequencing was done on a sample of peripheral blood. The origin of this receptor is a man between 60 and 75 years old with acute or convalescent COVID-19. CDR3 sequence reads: CASSLRGSTPSEQFF. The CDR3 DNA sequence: TGTGCCAGCAGTTTAAGGGGGAGTACCCCAAGTGAGCAGTTCTTC.